Listed below are T cell receptor beta chains from one sample, sequenced in a study of cytomegalovirus exposure and HLA in healthy donors. Clones were read by immunoSEQ multiplex PCR, and TCRdb kept only the in-frame ones, dropping some. The sample yields roughly 140,000 clones, 80% to 85% seen once. The sequencing input was PBMCs. All receptors come from a male donor in good health and CMV-seronegative. Both conserved end residues are part of each CDR3. A D gene is named only where the DNA matches it firmly. Size tells how often a clone was seen (once, few, many) or the class of an expanded clone, and some rows leave it out.

TRBV15	NA	NA	TRBJ2-7	TGTGCCACGGCAAACAGGAATTCCTACGAGCGGTACTTC	CATANRNSYERYF
TRBV4-1	NA	NA	TRBJ1-1	TGCGCCAGCAGTTATCTTCAGACACCCTCTGAAGCTTTCTTT	CASSYLQTPSEAFF
TRBV7-2	NA	NA	TRBJ1-3	TGTGCCAGCAGCTTAGGTGACGCAGGCTCTGGAAACACCATATATTTT	CASSLGDAGSGNTIYF
TRBV25-1	few	TRBD1	TRBJ2-7	TGTGCCAGCAGTGAGATGGGACAGGGGGCTTGGGGTGGGGAGCAGTACTTC	CASSEMGQGAWGGEQYF
TRBV6-5	NA	TRBD1	TRBJ2-1	TGTGCCAGCAGTACGACAGGGTTCCATGAGCAGTTCTTC	CASSTTGFHEQFF
TRBV6-1	NA	TRBD1	TRBJ1-1	TGTGCCAGCAGTGAATATGGACAGGGGAACACTGAAGCTTTCTTT	CASSEYGQGNTEAFF
TRBV4-1	NA	NA	TRBJ1-4	TGCGCCAGCAGCCCCGGGACACACACAACTAATGAAAAACTGTTTTTT	CASSPGTHTTNEKLFF
TRBV5-4	NA	NA	TRBJ1-6	TGTGCCAGCAGCTTGGGTTCGGCAAGCGGTAATTCACCCCTCCACTTT	CASSLGSASGNSPLHF
TRBV15	few	NA	TRBJ2-2	TGTGCCACCAGCAGAGTTGGGGGGTCTATGGAGCTGTTTTTT	CATSRVGGSMELFF
TRBV9	few	TRBD2	TRBJ2-1	TGTGCCAGCAGCGTAGCTATAGCGGGAGGGCCGGGAGAGCAGTTCTTC	CASSVAIAGGPGEQFF
TRBV18	once	TRBD1	TRBJ1-1	TGTGCCAGCTCATCGTCCCGGGACAGGGAAGCTGCTTTCTTT	CASSSSRDREAAFF
TRBV7-9	NA	TRBD1	TRBJ1-2	TGTGCCAGCAGCTTAGTGATAGGGACAGGGCGAGGCTACACCTTC	CASSLVIGTGRGYTF
TRBV2	NA	NA	TRBJ1-5	TGTGCCAGCAACTCGGGCTTCGGGGGGCTTTCGAGCAATCAGCCCCAGCATTTT	CASNSGFGGLSSNQPQHF
TRBV7-9	NA	NA	TRBJ2-3	TGTGCCAGCAGCTTCTTCACAGATACGCAGTATTTT	CASSFFTDTQYF
TRBV5-4	NA	TRBD1	TRBJ1-1	TGTGCCAGCAGCTGGACAGGGGTAGGGACTGAAGCTTTCTTT	CASSWTGVGTEAFF
TRBV5-4	NA	TRBD1	TRBJ2-7	TGTGCCAGCGGGGGACAGGGACCTCGTGAGCAGTACTTC	CASGGQGPREQYF
TRBV27	once	NA	TRBJ1-1	TGTGCCAGCACCGGGAGGTGGGAAGCTTTCTTT	CASTGRWEAFF
TRBV15	NA	TRBD2	TRBJ2-5	TGTGCCACCAGCAGAGGACTAGCGAGAAAAGATGGGGAGACCCAGTACTTC	CATSRGLARKDGETQYF
TRBV6-5	NA	TRBD2	TRBJ2-1	TGTGCCAGCAGCCGGACTAGCGGAAACTACAATGAGCAGTTCTTC	CASSRTSGNYNEQFF
TRBV12-5	few	NA	TRBJ1-2	TGTGCTAGTGGTTTGGAGTATAGCTCTAACTATGGCTACACCTTC	CASGLEYSSNYGYTF
TRBV10-3	NA	TRBD1	TRBJ2-7	TGTGCCATCAGCGCGGGACAGGGGGTCTACGAGCAGTACTTC	CAISAGQGVYEQYF
TRBV5-8	NA	NA	TRBJ2-6	TGTGCCAGCAGCTTTGCAGGGCTGAGGACTGGGGCCAACGTCCTGACTTTC	CASSFAGLRTGANVLTF
TRBV7-2	NA	NA	TRBJ2-1	TGTGCCAGCAGCTTAGCGGCAGGGAACAATGAGCAGTTCTTC	CASSLAAGNNEQFF
TRBV5-1	NA	NA	TRBJ2-6	TGCGCCAGCAGCTTGGGAAGTGGCTTCCTCTCTGGGGCCAACGTCCTGACTTTC	CASSLGSGFLSGANVLTF
TRBV13	NA	TRBD2	TRBJ2-7	TGTGCCAGCAGCCCACCGGGACTAGCGGCCTTCGAGCAGTACTTC	CASSPPGLAAFEQYF
TRBV5-1	NA	NA	TRBJ2-5	TGCGCCAGCAGCTTTGAGTCTTCGCGTGCAGAGACCCAGTACTTC	CASSFESSRAETQYF